Listed here is a single T cell receptor (beta chain). As yet, its antigen is unknown. These data are taken from a study of graft-versus-host responses after intestinal transplantation. Germline V lookup: CDR1 MNHEY, CDR2 SVGAGI. V lost 2 bases to trimming and J lost 5 bases, with 7 bases between them. The CDR3 consists of 12 residues. Method: immunoSEQ multiplex PCR; TCRdb's copy keeps in-frame clones and lacks some. Of over 70,000 clones listed, less than 90% are singletons. General study findings and limits: Early post-transplant HvG declines were associated with peak circulating GvH clone levels. GvH clones appeared in recipient marrow, some first in ileum or blood.

Here the sequenced sample was unstimulated CD8+ T cells sorted from spleen or lymph node cells, taken before intestinal transplant. This clonotype originated in a human donor who received an intestinal transplant. The chain uses TRBV6-5 and TRBJ2-7, with D possibly matching TRBD1 (6 bases). DNA for the CDR3: TGTGCCAGCAGTTACGGGGGCCACGAGCAGTACTTC. This gives the protein CASSYGGHEQYF.